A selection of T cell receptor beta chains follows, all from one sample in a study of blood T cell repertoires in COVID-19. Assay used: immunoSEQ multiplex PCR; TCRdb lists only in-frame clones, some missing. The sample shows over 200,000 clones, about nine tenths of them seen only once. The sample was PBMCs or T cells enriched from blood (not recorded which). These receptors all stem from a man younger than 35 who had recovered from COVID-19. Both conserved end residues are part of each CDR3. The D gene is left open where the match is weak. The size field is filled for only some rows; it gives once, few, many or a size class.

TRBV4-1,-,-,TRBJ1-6,TGCGCCAGCAGCCAAGATCAGTTAAGATATAATTCACCCCTCCACTTT,CASSQDQLRYNSPLHF
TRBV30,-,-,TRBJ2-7,TGTGCCTGGAGCGGGCAGGGGACCTACGAGCAGTACTTC,CAWSGQGTYEQYF
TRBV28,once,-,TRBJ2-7,TGTGCCAGCGGGTCAACAGGGTCCACCTACGAGCAGTACTTC,CASGSTGSTYEQYF
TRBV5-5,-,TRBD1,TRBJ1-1,TGTGCCAGCAGCCGCGGGACAGACACTGAAGCTTTCTTT,CASSRGTDTEAFF
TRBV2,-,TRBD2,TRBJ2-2,TGTGCCAGCAGGGCCCCCAAGGGACTAGCGGGAGCGTTCACCGGGGAGCTGTTTTTT,CASRAPKGLAGAFTGELFF
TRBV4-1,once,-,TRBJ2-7,TGCGCCAGCAGTTCGGTTTTTGGGCAGTACTTC,CASSSVFGQYF
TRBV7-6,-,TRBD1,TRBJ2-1,TGTGCCAGCAGCACAGATACAGGGGTTTCCTACAATGAGCAGTTCTTC,CASSTDTGVSYNEQFF
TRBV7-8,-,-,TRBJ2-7,TGTGCCAGCAGCTTAGGGGCCCGTAGTTACGAGCAGTACTTC,CASSLGARSYEQYF
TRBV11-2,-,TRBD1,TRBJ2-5,TGTGCCAGCAGATTAACAGGGGTCGAGACCCAGTACTTC,CASRLTGVETQYF
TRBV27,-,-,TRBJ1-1,TGTGCCAGCAGTTTATGGGGCCTGGGGAACACTGAAGCTTTCTTT,CASSLWGLGNTEAFF
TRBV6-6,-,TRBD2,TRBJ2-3,TGTGCCAGCAGTCGACTAGCGGGGGGGCCGGCCTCAGATACGCAGTATTTT,CASSRLAGGPASDTQYF
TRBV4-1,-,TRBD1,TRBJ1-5,TGCGCCAGCAGCCAAGGAGGGCAGGGGGTGCAGCCCCAGCATTTT,CASSQGGQGVQPQHF
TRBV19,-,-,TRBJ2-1,TGTGCCAGTAGTATAACCCGGGAGTACAATGAGCAGTTCTTC,CASSITREYNEQFF
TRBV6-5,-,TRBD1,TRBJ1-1,TGTGCCAGCAGTAAGGACAGGGGGCGAACTGAAGCTTTCTTT,CASSKDRGRTEAFF
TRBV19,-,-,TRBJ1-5,TGTGCCACCCACTCTAATAGCAATCAGCCCCAGCATTTT,CATHSNSNQPQHF
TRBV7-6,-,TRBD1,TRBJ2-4,TGTGCCAGCAGCTTATACAGGGGAAACATTCAGTACTTC,CASSLYRGNIQYF
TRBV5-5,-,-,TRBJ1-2,TGTGCCAGCAGCTTGGTGGAGTATAGGCGGATACTCTATGGCTACACCTTC,CASSLVEYRRILYGYTF
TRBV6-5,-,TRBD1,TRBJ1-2,TGTGCCAGCAGTTACACAGGGGCCGCTGGCTACACCTTC,CASSYTGAAGYTF
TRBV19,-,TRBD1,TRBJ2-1,TGTGCCAGTAGTGGGACCGGGACAGGGGGCTACAATGAGCAGTTCTTC,CASSGTGTGGYNEQFF
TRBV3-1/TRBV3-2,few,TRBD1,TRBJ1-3,TGTGCCAGCAGCCAAGAGGGACAGGGGGTTAGTGGAAACACCATATATTTT,CASSQEGQGVSGNTIYF
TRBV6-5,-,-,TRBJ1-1,TGTGCCAGCAGCCGACTTATGAACACTGAAGCTTTCTTT,CASSRLMNTEAFF
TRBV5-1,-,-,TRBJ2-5,TGCGCCAGCAGCTTGGAGGGGTTTCAGACCCAGTACTTC,CASSLEGFQTQYF
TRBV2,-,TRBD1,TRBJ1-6,TGTGCCAGCAGTGTACAGGGGGCGCGCAATAATTCACCCCTCCACTTT,CASSVQGARNNSPLHF
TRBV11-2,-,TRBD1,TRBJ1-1,TGTGCCAGCAGCTTAGTTCCAGGGGGCACTGAAGCTTTCTTT,CASSLVPGGTEAFF
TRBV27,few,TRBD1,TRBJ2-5,TGTGCCAGCAGTTTAGGGACAGGGAGACGGACCCAGTACTTC,CASSLGTGRRTQYF
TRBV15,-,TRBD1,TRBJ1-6,TGTGCCACCAGCAGAGATCGGACAGGTTCGGGTTTTTCACCCCTCCACTTT,CATSRDRTGSGFSPLHF
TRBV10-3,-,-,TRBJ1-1,TGTGCCATCAGTGAGGGAAAACAGGGGAACACTGAAGCTTTCTTT,CAISEGKQGNTEAFF
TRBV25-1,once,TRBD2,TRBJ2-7,TGTGCCAGCAGTGAAGGGAGGGTGCGCGAGCAGTACTTC,CASSEGRVREQYF
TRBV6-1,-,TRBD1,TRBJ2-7,TGTGCCAGCAGTGGGAACCAATTAGGCCGGACAGGGGGCTACGAGCAGTACTTC,CASSGNQLGRTGGYEQYF
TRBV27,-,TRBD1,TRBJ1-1,TGTGCCAGCAGTTTATCGGGGGACAGGTTGAACACTGAAGCTTTCTTT,CASSLSGDRLNTEAFF
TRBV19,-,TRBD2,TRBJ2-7,TGTGCCAGTAGTGTTAGTAGCGGGAGCTCCTACGAGCAGTACTTC,CASSVSSGSSYEQYF
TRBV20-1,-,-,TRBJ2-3,TGCAGTGCAGGCGGAACAGATACGCAGTATTTT,CSAGGTDTQYF
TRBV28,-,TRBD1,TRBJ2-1,TGTGCCAGCAAGGGGGCCGACTGGAGCTCCTACAATGAGCAGTTCTTC,CASKGADWSSYNEQFF
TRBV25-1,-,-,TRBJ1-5,TGTGCCAGCAGTGACATTGACGGTCCAGGACAGCCCCAGCATTTT,CASSDIDGPGQPQHF
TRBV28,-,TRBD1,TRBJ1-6,TGTGCCAGCAGTCGACAACTCGGGACAGCCAATTCACCCCTCCACTTT,CASSRQLGTANSPLHF